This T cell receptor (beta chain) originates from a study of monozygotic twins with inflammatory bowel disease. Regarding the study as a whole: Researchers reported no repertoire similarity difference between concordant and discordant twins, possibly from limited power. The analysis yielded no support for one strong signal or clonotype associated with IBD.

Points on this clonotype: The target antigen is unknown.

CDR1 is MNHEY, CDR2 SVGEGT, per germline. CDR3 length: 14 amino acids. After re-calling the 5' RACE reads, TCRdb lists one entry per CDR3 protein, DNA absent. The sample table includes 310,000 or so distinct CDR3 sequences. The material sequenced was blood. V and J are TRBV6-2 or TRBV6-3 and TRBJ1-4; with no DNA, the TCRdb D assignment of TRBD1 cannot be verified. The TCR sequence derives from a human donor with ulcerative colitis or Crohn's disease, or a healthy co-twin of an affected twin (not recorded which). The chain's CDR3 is CASSPGTGPEKLFF.